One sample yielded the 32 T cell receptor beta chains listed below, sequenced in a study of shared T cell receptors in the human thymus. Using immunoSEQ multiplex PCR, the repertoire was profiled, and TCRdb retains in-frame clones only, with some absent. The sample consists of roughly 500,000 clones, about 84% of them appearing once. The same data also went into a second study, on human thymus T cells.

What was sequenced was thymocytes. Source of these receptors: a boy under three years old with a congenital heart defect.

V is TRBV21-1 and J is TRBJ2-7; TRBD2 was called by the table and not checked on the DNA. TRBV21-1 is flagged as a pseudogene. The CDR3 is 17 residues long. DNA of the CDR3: TGTGCCAGCAGCAAAGGTACGGGGACTAGTTCATCCTACGAGCAGTACTTC. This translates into CASSKGTGTSSSYEQYF.

Here the CDR3 DNA reads TGTGCCAGCAGATCCCTCGGGACTAGCCTTGTAGAGCAGTACTTC. Translation gives CASRSLGTSLVEQYF. V and J are TRBV27 and TRBJ2-5; 9 nucleotides match TRBD2. With V trimmed by 6 bases and J by 11 bases, 16 bases remained unmatched. This CDR3 is 15 amino acids long. Per germline, CDR1 MNHEY and CDR2 SMNVEV (reference sequence).

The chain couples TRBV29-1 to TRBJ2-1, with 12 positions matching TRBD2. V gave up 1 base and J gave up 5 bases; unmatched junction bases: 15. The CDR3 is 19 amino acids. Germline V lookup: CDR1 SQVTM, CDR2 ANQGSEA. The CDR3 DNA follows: TGCAGCGTTGAAGGGGAAGAACTAGCGGGAGGTTTGTTCGACAATGAGCAGTTCTTC. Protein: CSVEGEELAGGLFDNEQFF.

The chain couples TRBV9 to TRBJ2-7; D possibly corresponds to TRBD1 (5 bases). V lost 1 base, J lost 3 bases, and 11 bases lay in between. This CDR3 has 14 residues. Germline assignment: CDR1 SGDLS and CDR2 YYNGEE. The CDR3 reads CASSVKPQGYEQYF. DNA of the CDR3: TGTGCCAGCAGCGTAAAGCCCCAGGGCTACGAGCAGTACTTC.

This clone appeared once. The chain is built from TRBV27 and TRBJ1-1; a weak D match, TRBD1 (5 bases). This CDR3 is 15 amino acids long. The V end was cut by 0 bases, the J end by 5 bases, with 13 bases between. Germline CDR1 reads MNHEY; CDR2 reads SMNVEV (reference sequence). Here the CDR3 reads CASSLSRQGGTEAFF. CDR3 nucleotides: TGTGCCAGCAGTTTATCGCGGCAGGGAGGTACTGAAGCTTTCTTT.

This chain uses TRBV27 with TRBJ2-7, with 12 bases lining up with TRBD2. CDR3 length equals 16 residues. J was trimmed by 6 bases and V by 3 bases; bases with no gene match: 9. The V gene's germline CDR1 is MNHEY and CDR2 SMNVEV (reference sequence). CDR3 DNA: TGTGCCAGCAGTTTCTGGCCTAGCGGGAGGGCCGGCGAGCAGTACTTC. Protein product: CASSFWPSGRAGEQYF.

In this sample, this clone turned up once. CDR3 loop: CASSLEREGETQYF. The CDR3 region has the DNA TGTGCCAGCAGTCTAGAGCGGGAGGGGGAGACCCAGTACTTC. V and J are TRBV27 and TRBJ2-5, with 10 positions matching TRBD2. V shed 5 bases and J 5 bases; nucleotides not matched to a gene: 5. From germline, CDR1 is MNHEY and CDR2 SMNVEV (reference sequence). The CDR3 runs to 14 residues.

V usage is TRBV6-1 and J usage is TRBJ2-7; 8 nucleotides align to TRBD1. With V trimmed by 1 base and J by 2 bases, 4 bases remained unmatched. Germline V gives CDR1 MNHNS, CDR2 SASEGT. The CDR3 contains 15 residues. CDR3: CASSEGTGLPYEQYF. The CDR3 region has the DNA TGTGCCAGCAGTGAAGGGACAGGGCTCCCCTACGAGCAGTACTTC.

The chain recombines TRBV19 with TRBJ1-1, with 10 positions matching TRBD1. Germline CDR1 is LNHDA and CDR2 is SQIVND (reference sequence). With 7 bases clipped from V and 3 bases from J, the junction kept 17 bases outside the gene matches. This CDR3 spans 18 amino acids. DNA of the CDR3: TGTGCCAGTAAGTATCGGGGACAGGGGCCGCCGGTAGACACTGAAGCTTTCTTT. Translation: CASKYRGQGPPVDTEAFF.

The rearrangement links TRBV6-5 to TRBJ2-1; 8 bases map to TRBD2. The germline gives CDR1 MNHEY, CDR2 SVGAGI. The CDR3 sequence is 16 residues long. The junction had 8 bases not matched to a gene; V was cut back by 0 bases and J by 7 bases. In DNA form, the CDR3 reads TGTGCCAGCAGTTACTCACCGGGACTAGGAGGTAATGAGCAGTTCTTC. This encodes CASSYSPGLGGNEQFF.

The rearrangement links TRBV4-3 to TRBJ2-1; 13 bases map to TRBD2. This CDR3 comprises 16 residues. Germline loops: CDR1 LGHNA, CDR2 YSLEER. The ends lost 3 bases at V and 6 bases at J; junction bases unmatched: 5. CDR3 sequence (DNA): TGCGCCAGCAGCCACACTAGCGGGAGGGCTGTCAATGAGCAGTTCTTC. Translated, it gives CASSHTSGRAVNEQFF.

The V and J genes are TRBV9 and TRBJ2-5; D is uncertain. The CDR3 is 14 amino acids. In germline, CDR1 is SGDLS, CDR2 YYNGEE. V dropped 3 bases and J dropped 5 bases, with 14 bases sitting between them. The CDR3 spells CASSAEDKGETQYF. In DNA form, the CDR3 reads TGTGCCAGCAGCGCCGAAGACAAAGGCGAGACCCAGTACTTC.

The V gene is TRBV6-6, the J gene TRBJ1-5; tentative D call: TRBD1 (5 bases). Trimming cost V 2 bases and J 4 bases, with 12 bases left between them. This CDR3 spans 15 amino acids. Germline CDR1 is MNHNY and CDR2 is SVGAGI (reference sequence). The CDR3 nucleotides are TGTGCCAGCAGTTACAAAACAGGCGAGAATCAGCCCCAGCATTTT. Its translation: CASSYKTGENQPQHF.

In DNA, the CDR3 is TGCGCCAGCAGCCGGAGACTAGCGGGAGGGCCCCCAGATACGCAGTATTTT. It is translated as CASSRRLAGGPPDTQYF. The chain recombines TRBV4-1 with TRBJ2-3, with TRBD2 matching over 14 bases. V was pared by 4 bases and J by 4 bases, with 7 bases of the junction left unmatched. CDR1 is MGHRA, CDR2 YSYEKL, per germline. The CDR3 contains 17 residues.

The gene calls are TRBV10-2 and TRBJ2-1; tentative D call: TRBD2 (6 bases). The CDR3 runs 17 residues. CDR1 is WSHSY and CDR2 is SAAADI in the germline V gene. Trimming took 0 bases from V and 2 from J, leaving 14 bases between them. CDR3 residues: CASSESGLATPYNEQFF. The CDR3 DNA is TGCGCCAGCAGTGAGTCGGGCCTAGCGACCCCCTACAATGAGCAGTTCTTC.

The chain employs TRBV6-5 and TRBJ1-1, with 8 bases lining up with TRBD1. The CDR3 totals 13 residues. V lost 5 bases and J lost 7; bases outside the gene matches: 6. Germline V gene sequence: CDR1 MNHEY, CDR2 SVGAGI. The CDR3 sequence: CASSPGQGVEAFF. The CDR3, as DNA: TGTGCCAGCAGTCCCGGACAGGGAGTTGAAGCTTTCTTT.

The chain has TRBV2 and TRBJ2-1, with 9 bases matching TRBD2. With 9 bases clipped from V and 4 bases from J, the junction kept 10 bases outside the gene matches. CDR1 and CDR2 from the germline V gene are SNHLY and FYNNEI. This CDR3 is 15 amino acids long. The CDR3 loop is CASARPGLAYNEQFF. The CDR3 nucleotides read TGTGCCAGTGCCCGACCGGGACTAGCTTACAATGAGCAGTTCTTC.

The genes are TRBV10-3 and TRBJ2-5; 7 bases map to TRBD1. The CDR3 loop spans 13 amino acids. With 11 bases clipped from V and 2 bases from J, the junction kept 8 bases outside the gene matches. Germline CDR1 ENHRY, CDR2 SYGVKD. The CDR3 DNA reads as TGTGCCGTATCAGGGACAGAACAAGAGACCCAGTACTTC. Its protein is CAVSGTEQETQYF.

The CDR3 DNA reads as TGTGCCAGCAGCTCTCGTTGGGAGACAGGGGCGCCTAGCTCCTACGAGCAGTACTTC. Its translation: CASSSRWETGAPSSYEQYF. This chain uses TRBV11-1 with TRBJ2-7; 8 nucleotides line up with TRBD1. The germline V gene encodes CDR1 SGHAT and CDR2 FQDESV (reference sequence). The V and J ends lost 4 bases and 0 bases, in that order; junction bases with no gene match: 17. The CDR3 has 19 residues.

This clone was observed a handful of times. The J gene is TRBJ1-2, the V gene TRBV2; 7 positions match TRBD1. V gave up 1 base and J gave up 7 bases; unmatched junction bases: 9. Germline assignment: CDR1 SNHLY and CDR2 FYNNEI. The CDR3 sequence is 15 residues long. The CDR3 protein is CASSEEGDSLGGYTF. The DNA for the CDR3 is TGTGCCAGCAGTGAAGAGGGGGACAGCTTGGGTGGCTACACCTTC.

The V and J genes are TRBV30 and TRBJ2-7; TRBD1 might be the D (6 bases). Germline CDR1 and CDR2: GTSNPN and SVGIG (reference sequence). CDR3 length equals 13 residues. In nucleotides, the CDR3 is TGTGCACATACCAAAGGGGGAAGGGGCGAGCAGTACTTC. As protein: CAHTKGGRGEQYF. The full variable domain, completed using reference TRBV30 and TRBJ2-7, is SQTIHQWPATLVQPVGSPLSLECTVEGTSNPNLYWYRQAAGRGLQLLFYSVGIGQISSEVPQNLSASRPQDRQFILSSKKLLLSDSGFYLCAHTKGGRGEQYFGPGTRLTVT.

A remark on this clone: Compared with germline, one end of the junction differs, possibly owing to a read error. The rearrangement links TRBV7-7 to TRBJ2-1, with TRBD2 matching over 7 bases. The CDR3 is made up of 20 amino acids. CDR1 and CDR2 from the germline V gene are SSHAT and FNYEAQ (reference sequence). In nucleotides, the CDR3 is TGTGCTAGCAGCTTAGCTTCTCGGGGTAGCGGGTTCGCCTCCTACAATGAGCAGTTCTTC. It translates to CASSLASRGSGFASYNEQFF.

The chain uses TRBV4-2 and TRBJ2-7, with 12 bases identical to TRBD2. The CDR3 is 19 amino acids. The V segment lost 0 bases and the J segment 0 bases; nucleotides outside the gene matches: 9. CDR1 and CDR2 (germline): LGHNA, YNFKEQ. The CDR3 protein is CASSQDSLAGGGSSYEQYF. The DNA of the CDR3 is TGTGCCAGCAGCCAAGATAGCCTAGCGGGAGGGGGTAGCTCCTACGAGCAGTACTTC.

CDR3 sequence: CASSHQIAGGLWGETQYF. In DNA form, the CDR3 reads TGTGCCAGCAGCCATCAGATAGCGGGAGGTCTGTGGGGAGAGACCCAGTACTTC. This rearrangement joins TRBV14 to TRBJ2-5; 10 bases are a match to TRBD2. With 3 bases clipped from V and 4 bases from J, the junction kept 14 bases outside the gene matches. The CDR3 is 18 amino acids. CDR1 and CDR2 from the germline V gene are SGHDN and FVKESK.

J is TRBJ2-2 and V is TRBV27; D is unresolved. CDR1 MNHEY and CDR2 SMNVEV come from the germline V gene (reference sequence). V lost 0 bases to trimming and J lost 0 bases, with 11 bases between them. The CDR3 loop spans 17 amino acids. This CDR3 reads CASSLSGFRANTGELFF. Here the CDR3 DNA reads TGTGCCAGCAGTTTATCGGGTTTCCGGGCGAACACCGGGGAGCTGTTTTTT.

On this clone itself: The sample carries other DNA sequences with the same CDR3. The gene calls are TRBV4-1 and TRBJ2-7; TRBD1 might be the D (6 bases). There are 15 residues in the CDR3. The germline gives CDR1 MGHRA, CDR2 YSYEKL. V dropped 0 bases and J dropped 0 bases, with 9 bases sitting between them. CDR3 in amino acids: CASSQEGGPSYEQYF. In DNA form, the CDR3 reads TGCGCCAGCAGCCAAGAAGGGGGTCCCTCCTACGAGCAGTACTTC.

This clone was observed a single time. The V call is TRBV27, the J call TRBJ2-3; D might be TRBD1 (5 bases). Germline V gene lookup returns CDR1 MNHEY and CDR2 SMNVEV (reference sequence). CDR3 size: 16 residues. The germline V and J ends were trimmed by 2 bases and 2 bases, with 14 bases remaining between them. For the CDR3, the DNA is TGTGCCAGCAGTTTAGCCATGGGGCGATACACAGATACGCAGTATTTT. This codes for CASSLAMGRYTDTQYF.

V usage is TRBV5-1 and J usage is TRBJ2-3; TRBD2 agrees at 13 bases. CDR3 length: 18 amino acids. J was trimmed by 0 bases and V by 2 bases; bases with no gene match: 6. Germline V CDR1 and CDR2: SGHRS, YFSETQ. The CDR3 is CASSFETSGRPSTDTQYF. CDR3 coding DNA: TGCGCCAGCAGCTTTGAGACTAGCGGGAGGCCTAGCACAGATACGCAGTATTTT.

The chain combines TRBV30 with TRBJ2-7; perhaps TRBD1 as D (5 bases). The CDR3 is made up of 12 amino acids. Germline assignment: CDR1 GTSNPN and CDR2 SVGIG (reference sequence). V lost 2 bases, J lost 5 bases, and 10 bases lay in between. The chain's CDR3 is CAWSPQGDEQYF. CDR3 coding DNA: TGTGCCTGGAGTCCCCAAGGGGACGAGCAGTACTTC.

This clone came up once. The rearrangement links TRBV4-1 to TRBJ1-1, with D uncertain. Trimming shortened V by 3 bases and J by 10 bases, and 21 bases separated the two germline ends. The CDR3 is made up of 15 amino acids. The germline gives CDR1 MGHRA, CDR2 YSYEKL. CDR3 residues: CASSHGPEGTRRAFF. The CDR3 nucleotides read TGCGCCAGCAGCCATGGCCCTGAGGGAACAAGGAGAGCTTTCTTT.

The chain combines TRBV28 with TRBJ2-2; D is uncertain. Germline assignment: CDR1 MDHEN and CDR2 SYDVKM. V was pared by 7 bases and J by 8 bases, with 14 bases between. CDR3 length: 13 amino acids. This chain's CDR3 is CASTVIRSGELFF. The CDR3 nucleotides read TGTGCCAGCACCGTCATTAGATCTGGGGAGCTGTTTTTT.

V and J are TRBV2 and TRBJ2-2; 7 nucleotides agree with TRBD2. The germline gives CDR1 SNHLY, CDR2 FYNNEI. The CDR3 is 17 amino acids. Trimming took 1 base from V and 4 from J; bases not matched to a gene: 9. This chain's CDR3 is CASSEESGGSFTGELFF. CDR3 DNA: TGTGCCAGCAGTGAAGAGTCGGGCGGGAGTTTCACCGGGGAGCTGTTTTTT.